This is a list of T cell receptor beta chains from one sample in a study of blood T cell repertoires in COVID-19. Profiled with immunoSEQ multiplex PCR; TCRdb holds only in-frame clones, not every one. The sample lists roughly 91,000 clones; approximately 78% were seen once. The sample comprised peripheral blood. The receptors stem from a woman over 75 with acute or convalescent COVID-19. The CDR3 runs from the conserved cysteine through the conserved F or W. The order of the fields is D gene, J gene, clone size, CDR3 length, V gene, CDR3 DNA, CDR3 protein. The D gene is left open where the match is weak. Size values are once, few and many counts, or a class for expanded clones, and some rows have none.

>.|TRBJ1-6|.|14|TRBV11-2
TGTGCCAGCAGCCTCACACAGGGAAATTCACCCCTCCACTTT
CASSLTQGNSPLHF
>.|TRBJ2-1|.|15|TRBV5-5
TGTGCCAGCAGCTTGGAAGGGAGCTCCTACAATGAGCAGTTCTTC
CASSLEGSSYNEQFF
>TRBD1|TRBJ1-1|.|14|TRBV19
TGTGCCAGTACCGCCGACAGGGTTAACACTGAAGCTTTCTTT
CASTADRVNTEAFF
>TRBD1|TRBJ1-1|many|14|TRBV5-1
TGCGCCAGCAGCTTACAGGGGGTGAGGACTGAAGCTTTCTTT
CASSLQGVRTEAFF
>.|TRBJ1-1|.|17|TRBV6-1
TGTGCCAGCAGTGCCACCGGCTCTGGACAGTTCGCTCGTGAAGCTTTCTTT
CASSATGSGQFAREAFF
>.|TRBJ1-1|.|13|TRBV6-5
TGTGCCAGCAGTTCGCCCTATCACACTGAAGCTTTCTTT
CASSSPYHTEAFF
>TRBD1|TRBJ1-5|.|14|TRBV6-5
TGTGCCAGCAGTCCCCGGCAGGGGGATCAGCCCCAGCATTTT
CASSPRQGDQPQHF
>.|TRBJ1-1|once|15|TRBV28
TGTGCCAGCAGTTACAGGGATAGAGTGAACACTGAAGCTTTCTTT
CASSYRDRVNTEAFF
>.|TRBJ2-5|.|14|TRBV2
TGTGCCAGCAGTGATAGGACATCCCAAGAGACCCAGTACTTC
CASSDRTSQETQYF
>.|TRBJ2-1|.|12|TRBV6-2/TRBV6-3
TGTGCCAGCAGTTATCTCGGTGATGAGCAGTTCTTC
CASSYLGDEQFF
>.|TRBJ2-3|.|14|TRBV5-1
TGCGCCAGCAGCGTCGACAGTCCCACAGATACGCAGTATTTT
CASSVDSPTDTQYF
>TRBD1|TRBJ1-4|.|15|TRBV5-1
TGCGCCAGCAGGGAGGCCGGGACAGCGAATGAAAAACTGTTTTTT
CASREAGTANEKLFF
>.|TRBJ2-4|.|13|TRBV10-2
TGCGCCGGTATGGGGGGGGGCGAGTTCATTCAGTACTTC
CAGMGGGEFIQYF
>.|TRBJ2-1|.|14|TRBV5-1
TGCGCCAGCAGCTTAGGGACTGCGAACAATGAGCAGTTCTTC
CASSLGTANNEQFF
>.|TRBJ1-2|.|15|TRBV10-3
TGTGCCATCAAAGGCGGGCAGGGGAAGAACTATGGCTACACCTTC
CAIKGGQGKNYGYTF
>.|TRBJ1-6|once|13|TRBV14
TGTGCCAGCAGCCAACAAGACAGGACACCCCTCCACTTT
CASSQQDRTPLHF
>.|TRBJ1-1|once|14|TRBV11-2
TGTGCCAGCAGCTTGTACACGTTCAAGACTGAAGCTTTCTTT
CASSLYTFKTEAFF
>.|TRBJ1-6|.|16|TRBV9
TGTGCCAGCAGCGTAGACCCCAGCTCCTATAATTCACCCCTCCACTTT
CASSVDPSSYNSPLHF
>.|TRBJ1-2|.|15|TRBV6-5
TGTGCCAGCGGCTCCTGGGGGGGCGGACGACGTGGCTACACCTTC
CASGSWGGGRRGYTF
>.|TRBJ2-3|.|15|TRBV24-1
TGTGCCACCAGTGATACCTTGTGGGCCTCGGATACGCAGTATTTT
CATSDTLWASDTQYF
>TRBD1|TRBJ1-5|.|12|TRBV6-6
TGTGCCAGCAGAGGTGGACAGGGGGTTTTTAGGTTT
CASRGGQGVFRF
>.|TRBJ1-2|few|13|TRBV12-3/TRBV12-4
TGTGCCAGCAGTCCCAGGGGCCCATGGGGCTACACCTTC
CASSPRGPWGYTF
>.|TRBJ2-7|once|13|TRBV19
TGTGCCAGTGCGGTGGACAGATCCTACGAGCAGTACTTC
CASAVDRSYEQYF
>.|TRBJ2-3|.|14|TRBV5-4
TGTGCCAGCAGCGTCACAGCCAGCACAGATACGCAGTATTTT
CASSVTASTDTQYF
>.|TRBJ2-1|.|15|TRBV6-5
TGTGCCAGCGGAACCGGGCAGGGATCAGTCAATGAGCAGTTCTTC
CASGTGQGSVNEQFF
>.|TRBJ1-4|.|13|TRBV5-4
TGTGCCAGCAGCCTGATACTAGGTGAAAAACTGTTTTTT
CASSLILGEKLFF
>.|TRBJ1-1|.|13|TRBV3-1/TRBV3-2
TGTGCCAGCAGCCAGGGCGTTGGCACTGAAGCTTTCTTT
CASSQGVGTEAFF
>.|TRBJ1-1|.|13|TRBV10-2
TGCGCCAGCAGTGCTCAGGAGAACACTGAAGCTTTCTTT
CASSAQENTEAFF
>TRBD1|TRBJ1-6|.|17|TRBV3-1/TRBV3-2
TGTGCCGGCAGGACAGGGGCGTCAGTGGCCTATAATTCACCCCTCCACTTT
CAGRTGASVAYNSPLHF
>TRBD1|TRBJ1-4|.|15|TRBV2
TGTGCCAGCAGCCCTAATCAGGGGGCCGGTGAAAAACTGTTTTTT
CASSPNQGAGEKLFF
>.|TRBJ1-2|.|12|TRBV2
TGTGCCAGCAGCCCCTCGTATCCTGGCTACACCTTC
CASSPSYPGYTF
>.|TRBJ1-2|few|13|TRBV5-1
TGCGCCAGCAGCTTGGACAGAGACTATGGCTACACCTTC
CASSLDRDYGYTF
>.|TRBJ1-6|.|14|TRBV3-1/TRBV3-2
TGTGCCAGCAGCCAGAACACAGATTCTTCACCCCTCCACTTT
CASSQNTDSSPLHF
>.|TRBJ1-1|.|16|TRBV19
TGTGCCAGTAGTCTCACAGGGAGTATAAGTGAGACTGAAGCTTTCTTT
CASSLTGSISETEAFF
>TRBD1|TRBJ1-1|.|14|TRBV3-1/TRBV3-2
TGTGCCAGCAGCTGGGGACAGGCGGGGACTGAAGCTTTCTTT
CASSWGQAGTEAFF
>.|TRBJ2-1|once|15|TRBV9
TGTGCCAGCAGCGTAGTGGTGGCTGGCTACAATGAGCAGTTCTTC
CASSVVVAGYNEQFF
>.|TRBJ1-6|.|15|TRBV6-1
TGTGCCAGCAGTGAGAGGGCATCTTATAATTCACCCCTCCACTTT
CASSERASYNSPLHF
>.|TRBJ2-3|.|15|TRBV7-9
TGTGCCAGCACCCCGGGCAGCGGAATCACAGATACGCAGTATTTT
CASTPGSGITDTQYF
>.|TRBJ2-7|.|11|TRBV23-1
TGCGCCATCAGGGGCAGCTACGAGCAGTACTTC
CAIRGSYEQYF
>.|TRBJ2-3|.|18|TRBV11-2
TGTGCCAGCAGCTTAGATTGGATGGGACTTGGAGGCACAGATACGCAGTATTTT
CASSLDWMGLGGTDTQYF
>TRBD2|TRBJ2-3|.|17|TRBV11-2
TGTGCCAGCAGCTTTTTACTAGCGGGAGATTCGCCAGATACGCAGTATTTT
CASSFLLAGDSPDTQYF
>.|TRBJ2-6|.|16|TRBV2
TGTGCCAGCAGTGACCCGTTTGGTAGTGGGGCCAACGTCCTGACTTTC
CASSDPFGSGANVLTF
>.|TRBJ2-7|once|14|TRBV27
TGTGCCAGCAGTTCTAGGGGGGGTTACTACGAGCAGTACTTC
CASSSRGGYYEQYF
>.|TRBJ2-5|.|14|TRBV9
TGTGCCAGCAGCGTAGGTAACAGGGAAGAGACCCAGTACTTC
CASSVGNREETQYF
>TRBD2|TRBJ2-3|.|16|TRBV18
TGTGCCAGCTCTCCTAAGCGGGAGGGATACACAGATACGCAGTATTTT
CASSPKREGYTDTQYF
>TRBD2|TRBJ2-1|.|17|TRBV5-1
TGCGCCAGCAGCTTCCAGCCTCTAGCGGGAGGCCACAATGAGCAGTTCTTC
CASSFQPLAGGHNEQFF
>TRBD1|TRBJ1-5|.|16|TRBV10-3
TGTGCCATCAGTGAGTCGGGGACAGGGGCCAATCAGCCCCAGCATTTT
CAISESGTGANQPQHF